This passage covers 15 T cell receptor beta chains from one sample sequenced in a study of shared clonotypes between healthy human individuals. Generated by immunoSEQ multiplex PCR, the TCRdb table keeps only in-frame clones and is missing some. This table has 600,000 to 800,000 clones, 72% appearing once. Sequenced sample: memory CD4+ T cells sorted from blood. As for subset: CD45RA-negative fraction. These receptors all come from a woman younger than 45 in good health.

The chain links TRBV28 to TRBJ2-7; 7 bases align to TRBD2. Per the germline V gene, CDR1 is MDHEN and CDR2 is SYDVKM. With V trimmed by 6 bases and J by 2 bases, 7 bases remained unmatched. The CDR3 runs 14 residues. In DNA, the CDR3 is TGTGCCAGCAGGGGGGGAGGGGCTACCTACGAGCAGTACTTC. Protein product: CASRGGGATYEQYF.

The rearrangement joins TRBV18 to TRBJ2-1, with 10 bases that match TRBD2. The CDR3 length is 14 residues. Germline CDR1 reads KGHSH; CDR2 reads LQKENI. With 6 bases clipped from V and 5 bases from J, the junction kept 4 bases outside the gene matches. Here the CDR3 DNA reads TGTGCCAGCTCCCAGGGACTAGCGAACAATGAGCAGTTCTTC. It encodes CASSQGLANNEQFF. Full variable domain (missing parts from reference TRBV18 and TRBJ2-1): NAGVMQNPRHLVRRRGQEARLRCSPMKGHSHVYWYRQLPEEGLKFMVYLQKENIIDESGMPKERFSAEFPKEGPSILRIQQVVRGDSAAYFCASSQGLANNEQFFGPGTRLTVL.

V gene TRBV5-1 combines with J gene TRBJ1-1, with D possibly matching TRBD1 (5 bases). The germline gives CDR1 SGHRS, CDR2 YFSETQ. V was shortened by 4 bases and J by 4 bases, with 17 bases between the two germline ends. The CDR3 is made up of 15 amino acids. The DNA for the CDR3 is TGCGCCAGCAGCCCCGACACATCGAGGGGCACTGAAGCTTTCTTT. It codes for CASSPDTSRGTEAFF. Using reference TRBV5-1 and TRBJ1-1 for the parts outside the CDR3, the full variable domain is KAGVTQTPRYLIKTRGQQVTLSCSPISGHRSVSWYQQTPGQGLQFLFEYFSETQRNKGNFPGRFSGRQFSNSRSEMNVSTLELGDSALYLCASSPDTSRGTEAFFGQGTRLTVV.

In this sample, this clone turned up once. V gene TRBV18 combines with J gene TRBJ2-1; D assignment may be TRBD1 or TRBD2 (5 bases each). Germline CDR1 reads KGHSH; CDR2 reads LQKENI. V was cut by 2 bases and J by 8 bases, with 10 bases left in between. The CDR3 contains 13 residues. CDR3 DNA sequence: TGTGCCAGCTCACCAGGGGGTATCTATGAGCAGTTCTTC. Translation: CASSPGGIYEQFF.

This clone has more than one count but fewer than ten. V gene TRBV4-1 combines with J gene TRBJ1-2, with 8 bases aligning to TRBD1. Germline trimming cut 2 bases from V and 4 bases from J; bases unmatched to any gene: 9. The CDR3 totals 16 residues. The V gene's germline CDR1 is MGHRA and CDR2 YSYEKL. The CDR3 DNA is TGCGCCAGCAGCCAAAATTTACGGACAGGGATCTATGGCTACACCTTC. Encoded protein: CASSQNLRTGIYGYTF.

The CDR3 sequence is CASSHPGGGETEAFF. The DNA for the CDR3 is TGTGCCAGCAGCCACCCGGGAGGGGGCGAAACTGAAGCTTTCTTT. This sequence joins TRBV4-2 and TRBJ1-1; TRBD1 matches at 7 bases. V lost 3 bases to trimming and J lost 5 bases; unmatched junction nucleotides: 9. The CDR3 covers 15 residues. Germline-derived CDR1 and CDR2 are LGHNA and YNFKEQ.

The chain employs TRBV19 and TRBJ2-2; D is uncertain. Germline loops: CDR1 LNHDA, CDR2 SQIVND (reference sequence). Between the trimmed V and J ends, which lost 5 bases and 6 bases, there was a span of 10 bases. The CDR3 length is 13 residues. CDR3 nucleotides: TGTGCCAGTAGTGAACAACAGCCCGGGGAGCTGTTTTTT. Protein product: CASSEQQPGELFF.

The chain combines TRBV27 with TRBJ2-7; D possibly corresponds to TRBD2 (5 bases). The CDR3 runs 11 residues. Germline V gene sequence: CDR1 MNHEY, CDR2 SMNVEV (reference sequence). Trimming cost V 6 bases and J 4 bases, with 7 bases left between them. The CDR3 DNA sequence: TGTGCCAGCAGGCGAGGGTACGAGCAGTACTTC. Its translation is CASRRGYEQYF.

This clone was seen ten or more times. Here the CDR3 reads CASSLGEHMNTEAFF. In DNA, the CDR3 is TGCGCCAGCAGCTTGGGAGAACACATGAACACTGAAGCTTTCTTT. The genes are TRBV5-1 and TRBJ1-1; D not resolved. The V gene's germline CDR1 is SGHRS and CDR2 YFSETQ. This CDR3 has 15 amino acids. The V end lost 0 bases, the J end lost 0 bases, and 9 bases lay between the germline ends. Complete variable domain (other parts from reference TRBV5-1 and TRBJ1-1): KAGVTQTPRYLIKTRGQQVTLSCSPISGHRSVSWYQQTPGQGLQFLFEYFSETQRNKGNFPGRFSGRQFSNSRSEMNVSTLELGDSALYLCASSLGEHMNTEAFFGQGTRLTVV.

This clone was seen many times. This rearrangement joins TRBV7-3 to TRBJ2-3; TRBD2 matches at 7 bases. The V gene end was trimmed by 5 bases and the J gene end by 4 bases; junction bases not matched to a gene: 12. CDR1 is SGHTA and CDR2 is FQGTGA in the germline V gene. The CDR3 spans 16 residues. CDR3 nucleotide sequence: TGTGCCAGCAGCCCCTATGGGGGACTATCCTCAGATACGCAGTATTTT. It codes for CASSPYGGLSSDTQYF.

For the CDR3, the DNA is TGTGCCAGCAGTGAATTGAGCAATCAGCCCCAGCATTTT. Translation gives CASSELSNQPQHF. The chain carries TRBV6-1 and TRBJ1-5, with D hard to call. The CDR3 loop spans 13 amino acids. Germline CDR1 MNHNS, CDR2 SASEGT. Trimming took off 2 bases at V and 1 base at J, with 3 bases between the two ends.

The chain recombines TRBV30 with TRBJ2-1; 9 bases map to TRBD2. The junction had 7 bases not matched to a gene; V was cut back by 1 base and J by 3 bases. The length of the CDR3 is 16 residues. Per the germline V gene, CDR1 is GTSNPN and CDR2 is SVGIG (reference sequence). The CDR3 region has the DNA TGTGCCTGGAGTGGCCGCGGTAGCGGGAGCTACAATGAGCAGTTCTTC. Translated, it gives CAWSGRGSGSYNEQFF.

V usage is TRBV11-2 and J usage is TRBJ2-1; perhaps TRBD2 as D (5 bases). The CDR3 totals 16 residues. Germline CDR1 reads SGHAT; CDR2 reads FQNNGV. The V end lost 3 bases, the J end lost 0 bases, and 12 bases lay between the germline ends. CDR3 loop: CASSFVLGSSYNEQFF. The DNA of the CDR3 is TGTGCCAGCAGCTTCGTACTAGGGAGCTCCTACAATGAGCAGTTCTTC.

Here the CDR3 reads CASSFQTGGAYGYTF. For the CDR3, the DNA is TGTGCCAGCAGCTTTCAGACAGGTGGGGCCTATGGCTACACCTTC. The chain carries TRBV11-1 and TRBJ1-2; perhaps TRBD1 as D (6 bases). CDR1 SGHAT and CDR2 FQDESV come from the germline V gene (reference sequence). Trimming shortened V by 3 bases and J by 4 bases, and 15 bases separated the two germline ends. The CDR3 length is 15 residues.

V and J are TRBV5-1 and TRBJ2-7; unclear D gene. CDR3 length: 14 amino acids. Germline CDR1 reads SGHRS; CDR2 reads YFSETQ. V lost 3 bases to trimming and J lost 1 base, with 11 bases between them. This chain's CDR3 is CASSSGLGSYEQYF. DNA of the CDR3: TGCGCCAGCAGCTCGGGTCTAGGATCCTACGAGCAGTACTTC.